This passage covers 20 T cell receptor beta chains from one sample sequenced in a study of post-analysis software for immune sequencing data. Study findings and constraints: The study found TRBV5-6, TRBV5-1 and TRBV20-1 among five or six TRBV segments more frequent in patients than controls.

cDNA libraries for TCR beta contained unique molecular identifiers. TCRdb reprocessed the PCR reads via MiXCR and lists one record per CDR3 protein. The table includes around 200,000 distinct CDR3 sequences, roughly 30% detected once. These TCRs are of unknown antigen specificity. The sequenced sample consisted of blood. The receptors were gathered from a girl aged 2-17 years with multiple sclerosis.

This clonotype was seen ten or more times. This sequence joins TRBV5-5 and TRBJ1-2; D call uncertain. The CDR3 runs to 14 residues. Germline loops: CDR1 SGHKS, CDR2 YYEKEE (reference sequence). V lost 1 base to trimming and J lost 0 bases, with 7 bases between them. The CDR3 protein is CASSLISSNYGYTF. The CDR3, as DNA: TGTGCCAGCAGCTTGATCTCCTCTAACTATGGCTACACCTTC.

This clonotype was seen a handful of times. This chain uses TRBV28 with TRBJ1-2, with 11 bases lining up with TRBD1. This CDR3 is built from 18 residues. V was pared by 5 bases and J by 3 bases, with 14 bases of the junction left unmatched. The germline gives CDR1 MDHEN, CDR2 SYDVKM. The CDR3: CASSHSGTGGYFYYGYTF. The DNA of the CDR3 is TGTGCCAGCAGTCACTCCGGGACAGGGGGTTACTTTTACTATGGCTACACCTTC.

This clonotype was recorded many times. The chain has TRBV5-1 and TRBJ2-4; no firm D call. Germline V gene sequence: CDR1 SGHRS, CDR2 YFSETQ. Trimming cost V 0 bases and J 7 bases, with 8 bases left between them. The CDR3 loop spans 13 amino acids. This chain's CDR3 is CASSLGNQNIQYF. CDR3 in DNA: TGCGCCAGCAGCTTGGGCAATCAGAACATTCAGTACTTC.

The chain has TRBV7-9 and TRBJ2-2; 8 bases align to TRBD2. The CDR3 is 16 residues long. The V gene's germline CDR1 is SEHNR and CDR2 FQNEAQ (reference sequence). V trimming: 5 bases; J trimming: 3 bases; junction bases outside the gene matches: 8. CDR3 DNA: TGTGCCAGCAGCCCCATGGGGCGGGAGGACACCGGGGAGCTGTTTTTT. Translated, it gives CASSPMGREDTGELFF. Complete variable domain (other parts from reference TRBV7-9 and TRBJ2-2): DTGVSQNPRHKITKRGQNVTFRCDPISEHNRLYWYRQTLGQGPEFLTYFQNEAQLEKSRLLSDRFSAERPKGSFSTLEIQRTEQGDSAMYLCASSPMGREDTGELFFGEGSRLTVL.

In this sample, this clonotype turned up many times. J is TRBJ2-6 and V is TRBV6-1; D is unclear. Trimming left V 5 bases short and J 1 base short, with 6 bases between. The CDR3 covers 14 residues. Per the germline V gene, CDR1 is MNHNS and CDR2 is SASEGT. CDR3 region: CASSQPSGANVLTF. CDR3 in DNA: TGTGCCAGCAGTCAACCATCTGGGGCCAACGTCCTGACTTTC.

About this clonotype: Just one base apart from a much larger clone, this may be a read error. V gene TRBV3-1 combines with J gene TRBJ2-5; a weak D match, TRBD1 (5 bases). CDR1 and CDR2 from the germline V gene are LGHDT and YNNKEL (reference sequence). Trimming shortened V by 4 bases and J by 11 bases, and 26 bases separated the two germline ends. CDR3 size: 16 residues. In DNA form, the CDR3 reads TGTGCCAGCAGCCCCGACAGACAGCACCTTTACAATGAGCAGTACTTC. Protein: CASSPDRQHLYNEQYF.

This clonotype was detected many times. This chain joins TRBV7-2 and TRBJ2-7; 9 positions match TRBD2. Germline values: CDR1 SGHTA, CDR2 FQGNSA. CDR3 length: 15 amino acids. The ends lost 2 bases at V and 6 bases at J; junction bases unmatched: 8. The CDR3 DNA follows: TGTGCCAGCAGCTTATATGGGCTAGCGGGACTCGAGCAGTACTTC. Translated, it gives CASSLYGLAGLEQYF.

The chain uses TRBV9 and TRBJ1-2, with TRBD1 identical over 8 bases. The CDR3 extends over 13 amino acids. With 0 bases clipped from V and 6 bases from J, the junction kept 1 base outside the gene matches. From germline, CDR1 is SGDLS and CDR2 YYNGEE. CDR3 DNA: TGTGCCAGCAGCGTAGACAGGGGGGATGGCTACACCTTC. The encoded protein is CASSVDRGDGYTF.

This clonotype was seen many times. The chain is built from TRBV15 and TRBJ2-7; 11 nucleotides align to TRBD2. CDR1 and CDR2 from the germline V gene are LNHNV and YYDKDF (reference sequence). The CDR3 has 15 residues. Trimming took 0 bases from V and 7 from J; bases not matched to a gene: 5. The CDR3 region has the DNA TGTGCCACCAGCAGAGATAGCGGGAGGGCAGGGGAGCAGTACTTC. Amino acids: CATSRDSGRAGEQYF.

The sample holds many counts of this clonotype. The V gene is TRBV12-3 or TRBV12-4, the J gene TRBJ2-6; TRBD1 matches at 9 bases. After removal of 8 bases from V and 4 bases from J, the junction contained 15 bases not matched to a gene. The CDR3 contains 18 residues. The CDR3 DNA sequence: TGTGCCAGCGCAGCCGGGACAGGGAAATCTGCGGGGGCCAACGTCCTGACTTTC. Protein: CASAAGTGKSAGANVLTF.

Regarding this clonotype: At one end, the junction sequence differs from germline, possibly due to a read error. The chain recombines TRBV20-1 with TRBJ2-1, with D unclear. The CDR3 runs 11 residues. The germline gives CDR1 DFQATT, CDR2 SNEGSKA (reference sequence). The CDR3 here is CSASPVNEQFF. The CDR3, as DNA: TGCAGCGCTAGTCCGGTGAATGAGCAGTTCTTC.

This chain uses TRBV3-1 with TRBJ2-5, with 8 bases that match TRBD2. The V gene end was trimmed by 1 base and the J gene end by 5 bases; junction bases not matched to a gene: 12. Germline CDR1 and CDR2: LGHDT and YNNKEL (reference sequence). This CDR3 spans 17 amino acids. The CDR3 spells CASSQGREREFSETQYF. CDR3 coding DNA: TGTGCCAGCAGCCAAGGAAGGGAGCGGGAGTTCTCGGAGACCCAGTACTTC.

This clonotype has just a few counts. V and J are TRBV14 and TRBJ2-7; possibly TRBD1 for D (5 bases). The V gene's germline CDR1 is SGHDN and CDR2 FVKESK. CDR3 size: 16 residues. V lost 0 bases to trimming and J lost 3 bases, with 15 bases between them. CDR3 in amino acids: CASSQEGAGKGYEQYF. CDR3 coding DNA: TGTGCCAGCAGCCAAGAGGGTGCAGGGAAAGGCTACGAGCAGTACTTC.

The CDR3 sequence: CSARKSQGSWWWVGATNEKLFF. CDR3 nucleotide sequence: TGCAGTGCTAGAAAGAGCCAGGGGAGTTGGTGGTGGGTCGGCGCAACTAATGAAAAACTGTTTTTT. The chain carries TRBV20-1 and TRBJ1-4, with a weak D call TRBD1 (6 bases). Germline V gives CDR1 DFQATT, CDR2 SNEGSKA (reference sequence). The CDR3 extends over 22 amino acids. Trimming cost V 2 bases and J 0 bases, with 31 bases left between them.

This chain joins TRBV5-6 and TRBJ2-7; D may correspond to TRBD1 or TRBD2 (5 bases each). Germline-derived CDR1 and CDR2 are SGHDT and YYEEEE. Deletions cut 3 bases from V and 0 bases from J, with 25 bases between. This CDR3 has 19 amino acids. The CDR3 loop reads CASSSFREGRVPSSYEQYF. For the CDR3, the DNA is TGTGCCAGCAGCTCGTTCCGCGAGGGCAGGGTACCTAGCTCCTACGAGCAGTACTTC.

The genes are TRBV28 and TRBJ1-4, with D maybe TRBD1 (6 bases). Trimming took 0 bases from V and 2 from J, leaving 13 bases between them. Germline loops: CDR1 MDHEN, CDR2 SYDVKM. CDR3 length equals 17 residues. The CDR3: CASSLWAVQGTNEKLFF. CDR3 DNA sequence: TGTGCCAGCAGTTTATGGGCGGTACAGGGTACTAATGAAAAACTGTTTTTT.

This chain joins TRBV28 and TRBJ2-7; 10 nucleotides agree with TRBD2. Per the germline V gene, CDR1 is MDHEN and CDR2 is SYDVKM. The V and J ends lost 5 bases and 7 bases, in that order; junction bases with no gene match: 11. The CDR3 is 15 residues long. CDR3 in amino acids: CASSLAGVRDNEQYF. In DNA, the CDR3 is TGTGCCAGCAGTCTAGCGGGAGTTAGGGACAATGAGCAGTACTTC.

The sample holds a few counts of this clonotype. The CDR3 loop is CASSTSGLEQYF. The DNA for the CDR3 is TGCGCCAGCTCCACCTCGGGTTTGGAGCAGTACTTC. The genes are TRBV5-1 and TRBJ2-7, with D unresolved. The CDR3 covers 12 residues. Germline V gene data show CDR1 as SGHRS and CDR2 as YFSETQ. V was pared by 7 bases and J by 7 bases, with 15 bases between.

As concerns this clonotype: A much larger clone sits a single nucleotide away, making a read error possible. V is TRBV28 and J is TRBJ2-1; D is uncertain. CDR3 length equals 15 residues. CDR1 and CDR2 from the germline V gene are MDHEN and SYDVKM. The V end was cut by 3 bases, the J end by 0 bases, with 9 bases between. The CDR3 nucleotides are TGTGCCAGCAGTTTTGTCGAGGACTCCTACAATGAGCAGTTCTTC. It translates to CASSFVEDSYNEQFF.

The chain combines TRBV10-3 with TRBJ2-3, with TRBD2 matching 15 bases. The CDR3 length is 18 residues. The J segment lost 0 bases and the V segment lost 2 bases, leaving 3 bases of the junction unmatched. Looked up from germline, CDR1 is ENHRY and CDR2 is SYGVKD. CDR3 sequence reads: CAISETGTSGGSTDTQYF. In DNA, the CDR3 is TGTGCCATCAGTGAGACCGGGACTAGCGGGGGGAGCACAGATACGCAGTATTTT.